These 22 T cell receptor beta chains were sequenced from one sample in a study of T cell clonality in common variable immunodeficiency. Repertoires were generated with immunoSEQ multiplex PCR, while TCRdb's copy carries only in-frame clones and drops some. Altogether approximately 37,000 clones were found in the sample, and no singletons occur. Sequences were obtained from peripheral blood mononuclear cells. Source of these receptors: a person between 18 and 69 years old in good health.

This clone was counted at least ten times. The read comes to an end 3 residues before the CDR3 does, leaving the germline J gene to fill in the end. The gene calls are TRBV30 and TRBJ1-2; TRBD1 agrees at 8 bases. Trimming cost V 2 bases and J 1 base; bases outside gene matches: 6. Germline CDR1 reads GTSNPN; CDR2 reads SVGIG (reference sequence). This CDR3 contains 15 residues. The CDR3 here is CAWSSRQGNNYGYTF. The covered CDR3 bases are TGTGCCTGGAGTAGCCGACAGGGGAATAACTATGGC.

This clone was counted ten times or more. From the germline J gene comes the end of the CDR3, since the read stops 3 residues before it. The chain has TRBV20-1 and TRBJ2-3; a weak D match, TRBD2 (5 bases). This CDR3 comprises 11 residues. V lost 6 bases, J lost 6 bases, and 10 bases lay in between. Germline lookup yields CDR1 DFQATT and CDR2 SNEGSKA (reference sequence). The chain's CDR3 is CSAYTGDTQYF. CDR3 bases read: TGCAGTGCGTATACGGGGGATACG.

This clone came up many times. The CDR3 end lies 3 residues beyond the end of the read and is filled in from the germline J gene. The chain combines TRBV29-1 with TRBJ2-1; D might be TRBD2 (7 bases). CDR3 length equals 17 residues. Trimming stripped 1 base from V and 8 bases from J, with 24 bases between. The germline V gene has CDR1 SQVTM and CDR2 ANQGSEA. CDR3 DNA, as far as it was read: TGCAGCGTTGAAGTATTGGACCCTCGGGGGGCTAGGGATGAG. It yields the protein CSVEVLDPRGARDE. The whole CDR3 reads CSVEVLDPRGARDEQFF.

This clone appeared many times. Read coverage stops 3 residues before the CDR3 terminus; the germline J gene supplies the remainder. V usage is TRBV20-1 and J usage is TRBJ2-3, with 13 bases identical to TRBD2. This CDR3 has 17 residues. The germline CDR1 and CDR2 sequences are DFQATT and SNEGSKA (reference sequence). This CDR3 is CSATHSLTSGRAAAQYF. The part of the CDR3 DNA that was read is TGCAGTGCGACCCACAGCCTAACTAGCGGGAGGGCCGCGGCG.

There are many counts of this clone. The observed sequence ends 3 residues before the CDR3 terminus, with the missing tail filled in from the germline J gene. The rearrangement links TRBV4-1 to TRBJ1-5; no clear D gene. Germline V lookup: CDR1 MGHRA, CDR2 YSYEKL. This CDR3 contains 15 residues. V was pared by 0 bases and J by 4 bases, with 10 bases between. The CDR3 reads CASSQDWRPNQPQHF. The DNA read from the CDR3 is TGCGCCAGCAGCCAAGATTGGCGGCCGAATCAGCCC.

This clone was detected ten times or more. Read coverage stops 3 residues before the CDR3 terminus; the germline J gene supplies the remainder. The J gene is TRBJ2-5, the V gene TRBV6-2 or TRBV6-3, with 7 bases identical to TRBD2. Losses at the gene ends were 2 bases for V and 4 bases for J; bases not matched to a gene: 4. The CDR3 is made up of 14 amino acids. Germline V gene lookup returns CDR1 MNHEY and CDR2 SVGEGT. The part of the CDR3 DNA that was read is TGTGCCAGCAGTTACGCTTGGACTAGAGAGACC. It codes for CASSYAWTRET. The complete CDR3 protein is CASSYAWTRETQYF.

At least ten counts were recorded for this clone. The CDR3 is cut off 3 residues early in the read; its end comes from the germline J gene. The genes are TRBV30 and TRBJ2-7, with 7 bases fitting TRBD1. J gave up 3 bases and V 4 bases, and 6 bases lay outside the gene matches. The germline CDR1 and CDR2 sequences are GTSNPN and SVGIG (reference sequence). The CDR3 runs to 13 residues. CDR3 bases read: TGTGCCTGGATTGCAGGACAGGACTACGAG. Translation gives CAWIAGQDYE. The full CDR3 reads CAWIAGQDYEQYF. The complete variable domain, with remaining parts taken from reference TRBV30 and TRBJ2-7, reads SQTIHQWPATLVQPVGSPLSLECTVEGTSNPNLYWYRQAAGRGLQLLFYSVGIGQISSEVPQNLSASRPQDRQFILSSKKLLLSDSGFYLCAWIAGQDYEQYFGPGTRLTVT.

This clone came up many times. The read falls 3 residues short of the CDR3 end, and the missing part is taken from the germline J gene. The chain recombines TRBV5-1 with TRBJ1-4; the D is unclear. Germline V gives CDR1 SGHRS, CDR2 YFSETQ. The V end lost 2 bases, the J end lost 0 bases, and 8 bases lay between the germline ends. The CDR3 contains 15 residues. Here the CDR3 reads CASSLAGATNEKLFF. The CDR3 bases that were read are TGCGCCAGCAGCTTAGCGGGAGCAACTAATGAAAAA.

A few counts support this clone. Here the CDR3 reads CASSLGLAGTYNEQFF. The CDR3 bases that were read are TGTGCCAGCAGCCTGGGACTAGCGGGGACCTACAATGAG. V usage is TRBV5-4 and J usage is TRBJ2-1, with TRBD2 matching 13 bases. The read falls 3 residues short of the CDR3 end, and the missing part is taken from the germline J gene. This CDR3 region has 16 residues. CDR1 is SGHNT and CDR2 is YYREEE in the germline V gene (reference sequence). V shed 4 bases, J shed 2 bases, and the junction held 3 bases outside the gene matches.

This clone was seen at least ten times. The CDR3 end lies 3 residues beyond the end of the read and is filled in from the germline J gene. The V gene is TRBV19, the J gene TRBJ1-5; 9 bases are a match to TRBD1. V was pared by 10 bases and J by 6 bases, with 4 bases of the junction left unmatched. CDR1 is LNHDA, CDR2 SQIVND, per germline (reference sequence). This CDR3 is 12 amino acids long. The CDR3 reads CATGTGFQPQHF. The sequenced part of the CDR3 DNA is TGTGCCACGGGGACAGGGTTTCAGCCC.

This clone was recorded many times. The DNA ends 3 residues before the CDR3 does, and the rest of the CDR3 is filled in from the germline J gene. The chain employs TRBV5-5 and TRBJ2-7; D might be TRBD1 (5 bases). V was clipped by 2 bases and J by 2 bases, with 11 bases between them. Per the germline V gene, CDR1 is SGHKS and CDR2 is YYEKEE (reference sequence). The CDR3 spans 14 residues. Incomplete CDR3 DNA: TGTGCCAGCAGCTTAGTTGGGGCCCCCTACGAG. Translating gives CASSLVGAPYE. The full CDR3 is CASSLVGAPYEQYF.

This clone was seen repeatedly, ten times or more. The read gets to within 3 residues of the CDR3 end, and the germline J gene fills in the rest. This sequence joins TRBV5-1 and TRBJ1-4; the D gene is possibly TRBD1 (5 bases). The germline V and J ends were trimmed by 4 bases and 8 bases, with 15 bases remaining between them. The CDR3 sequence is 14 residues long. CDR1 is SGHRS and CDR2 is YFSETQ in the germline V gene. The CDR3 loop reads CASSLTVPEEKLFF. The part of the CDR3 DNA that was read is TGCGCCAGCAGCCTGACAGTACCGGAGGAAAAA.

This clone has a handful of counts. Germline and junction disagree at one end, which may indicate a read error. The CDR3 end lies 3 residues beyond the end of the read and is filled in from the germline J gene. The V gene is TRBV6-1, the J gene TRBJ2-7; 10 bases match TRBD2. The CDR3 contains 16 residues. Germline values: CDR1 MNHNS, CDR2 SASEGT. The CDR3 here is CASNEWLAGVSYEQYF. The CDR3 bases that were read are TGTGCCAGCAATGAATGGCTAGCGGGAGTCTCCTACGAG.

This clone was seen ten or more times. The missing CDR3 end, 3 residues past where the read stops, is filled in from the germline J gene. The chain is built from TRBV18 and TRBJ2-1, with TRBD2 matching over 10 bases. CDR1 KGHSH and CDR2 LQKENI come from the germline V gene. The CDR3 has 16 amino acids. V lost 4 bases, J lost 1 base, and 4 bases stayed unmatched. The DNA read from the CDR3 is TGTGCCAGCTCACTGACTAGCGGGTTGTCCTACAATGAG. Protein product: CASSLTSGLSYNE. The full CDR3 sequence reads CASSLTSGLSYNEQFF. Full variable domain (rest looked up from reference TRBV18 and TRBJ2-1): NAGVMQNPRHLVRRRGQEARLRCSPMKGHSHVYWYRQLPEEGLKFMVYLQKENIIDESGMPKERFSAEFPKEGPSILRIQQVVRGDSAAYFCASSLTSGLSYNEQFFGPGTRLTVL.

This clone was recorded many times. The observed sequence ends 3 residues before the CDR3 terminus, with the missing tail filled in from the germline J gene. V and J are TRBV19 and TRBJ2-3; D not resolved. The germline V gene encodes CDR1 LNHDA and CDR2 SQIVND (reference sequence). With 3 bases removed from V and 2 bases from J, the gap between germline ends came to 12 bases. The CDR3 sequence is 15 residues long. The CDR3 loop is CASSMADIVTDTQYF. CDR3 DNA (partial): TGTGCCAGTAGTATGGCCGACATCGTCACAGATACG.

There are a few counts of this clone. The observed sequence ends 3 residues before the CDR3 terminus, with the missing tail filled in from the germline J gene. V and J are TRBV7-9 and TRBJ1-2; no clear D gene. Germline V gene sequence: CDR1 SEHNR, CDR2 FQNEAQ (reference sequence). This CDR3 is 15 amino acids long. Incomplete CDR3 DNA: TGTGCCAGCAGCCAGGCGTGGGTGAGCTCCTACGAC. Translated: CASSQAWVSSYD. The CDR3 in its entirety is CASSQAWVSSYDYTF.

Worth noting for this clone: The read halts 3 residues ahead of the CDR3 end, with the missing end drawn from the germline J gene. The chain links TRBV7-8 to TRBJ2-2, with 7 bases identical to TRBD1. Germline V gene lookup returns CDR1 SGHVS and CDR2 FQNEAQ. The ends lost 5 bases at V and 1 base at J; junction bases unmatched: 4. The CDR3 has 15 residues. The chain's CDR3 is CASSLWDRNTGELFF. The covered CDR3 bases are TGTGCCAGCAGCCTCTGGGACAGGAACACCGGGGAG.

This clone was counted many times. The read ends 3 residues early relative to the CDR3; the germline J gene fills the gap. The chain employs TRBV4-1 and TRBJ2-7, with TRBD2 matching over 10 bases. The CDR3 runs 17 residues. V lost 3 bases and J lost 5; bases outside the gene matches: 13. In germline, CDR1 is MGHRA, CDR2 YSYEKL. The CDR3 spells CASSHPSVLAGRDEQYF. CDR3 DNA (partial): TGCGCCAGCAGCCATCCCTCCGTACTAGCGGGGAGGGACGAG.

To note about this clone: The CDR3 is cut off 3 residues early in the read; its end comes from the germline J gene. The chain combines TRBV18 with TRBJ1-6, with no clear D. Germline-derived CDR1 and CDR2 are KGHSH and LQKENI. This CDR3 comprises 17 residues. Trimming shortened V by 2 bases and J by 0 bases, and 11 bases separated the two germline ends. The CDR3 here is CASSPTTGSSYNSPLHF. CDR3 DNA, as far as it was read: TGTGCCAGCTCACCAACGACGGGGAGCTCCTATAATTCACCC.

Concerning this clone: The read is 3 residues too short to cover the CDR3 end, so that end is filled in from the germline J gene. This chain uses TRBV7-9 with TRBJ2-3, with a tentative D call TRBD1 (6 bases). The CDR3 covers 12 residues. The V end lost 10 bases, the J end lost 2 bases, and 10 bases lay between the germline ends. Germline V gene lookup returns CDR1 SEHNR and CDR2 FQNEAQ (reference sequence). CDR3 residues: CAIPGATDTQYF. The covered CDR3 bases are TGTGCCATCCCAGGGGCCACAGATACG.

This clone was seen ten or more times. The CDR3 extends 3 residues past the end of the read, so its final part is completed from the germline J gene. The V call is TRBV19, the J call TRBJ1-2, with a weak D call TRBD1 (6 bases). CDR3 length: 14 residues. Germline values: CDR1 LNHDA, CDR2 SQIVND (reference sequence). The V gene lost 5 bases and the J gene lost 3 bases, with 13 bases spanning the gap. This chain's CDR3 is CASSLDSMHYGYTF. The covered CDR3 bases are TGTGCCAGTAGTCTGGACAGCATGCACTATGGC.

This clone was observed at least ten times. The read ends 3 residues shy of where the CDR3 ends; the end is completed using the germline J gene. The rearrangement links TRBV20-1 to TRBJ1-2, with a possible D match to TRBD1 (5 bases). The CDR3 totals 14 residues. Germline V gene sequence: CDR1 DFQATT, CDR2 SNEGSKA (reference sequence). The CDR3 bases that were read are TGCAGTGCTCAGCCAGCGGGGGTTACAGATACC. It encodes CSAQPAGVTDT. The entire CDR3 protein is CSAQPAGVTDTYTF.